This T cell receptor beta chain appears in the sequencing data of a study of blood T cells in healthy people across ages. Study context: About one barcoded beta molecule per two T cells came from capture by template switching.

A minimum of 5 micrograms of total RNA was extracted per sample. Alongside a J-beta primer mix, a sample-barcoded 5' primer served in a second PCR lasting roughly 6 to 11 cycles. Via MiXCR, TCRdb re-called the 5' RACE reads, giving one row per CDR3 protein. The sample lists 650,000 to 700,000 distinct CDR3 sequences; roughly half were seen once. Trimming stripped 5 bases from V and 0 bases from J, with 11 bases between. CDR1 is SEHNR, CDR2 FQNEAQ, per germline (reference sequence). CDR3 length: 15 amino acids. This sequence originates from a woman aged 80 or older in good health. The chain has TRBV7-9 and TRBJ2-4; D call uncertain. The sequenced material came from blood. The CDR3 protein is CASSQDKIAKNIQYF. CDR3 DNA sequence: TGTGCCAGCAGCCAAGATAAAATAGCCAAAAACATTCAGTACTTC.